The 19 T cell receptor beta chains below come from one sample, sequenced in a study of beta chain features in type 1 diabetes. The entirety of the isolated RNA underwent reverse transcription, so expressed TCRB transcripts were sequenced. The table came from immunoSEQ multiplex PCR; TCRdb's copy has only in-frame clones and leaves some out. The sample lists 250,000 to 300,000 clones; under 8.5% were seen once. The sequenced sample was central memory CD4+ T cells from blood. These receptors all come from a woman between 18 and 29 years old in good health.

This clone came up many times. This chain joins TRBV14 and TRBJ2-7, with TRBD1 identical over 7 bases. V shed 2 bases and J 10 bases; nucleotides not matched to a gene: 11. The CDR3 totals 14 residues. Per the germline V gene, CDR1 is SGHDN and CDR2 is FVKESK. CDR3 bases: TGTGCCAGCAGCCAATCGAGGACAGGCACCCTCCAGTACTTC. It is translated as CASSQSRTGTLQYF. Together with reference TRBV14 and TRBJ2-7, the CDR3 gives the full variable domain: EAGVTQFPSHSVIEKGQTVTLRCDPISGHDNLYWYRRVMGKEIKFLLHFVKESKQDESGMPNNRFLAERTGGTYSTLKVQPAELEDSGVYFCASSQSRTGTLQYFGPGTRLTVT.

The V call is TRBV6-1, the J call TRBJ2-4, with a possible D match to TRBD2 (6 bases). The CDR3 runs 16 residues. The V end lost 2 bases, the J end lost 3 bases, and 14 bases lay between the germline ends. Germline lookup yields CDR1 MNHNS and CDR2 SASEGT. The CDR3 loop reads CASSEWREADKNIQYF. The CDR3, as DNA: TGTGCCAGCAGTGAATGGAGGGAAGCGGACAAAAACATTCAGTACTTC.

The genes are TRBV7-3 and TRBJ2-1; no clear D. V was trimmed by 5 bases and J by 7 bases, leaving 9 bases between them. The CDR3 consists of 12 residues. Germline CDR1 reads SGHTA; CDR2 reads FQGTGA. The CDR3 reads CASSQTTNEQFF. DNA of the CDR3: TGTGCCAGCAGCCAAACGACGAATGAGCAGTTCTTC.

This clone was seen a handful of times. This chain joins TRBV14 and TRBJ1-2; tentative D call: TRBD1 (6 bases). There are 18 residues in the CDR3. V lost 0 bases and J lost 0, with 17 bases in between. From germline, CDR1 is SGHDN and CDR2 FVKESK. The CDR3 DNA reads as TGTGCCAGCAGCCAAGAAGACAGGCATAGTGCGCCTAACTATGGCTACACCTTC. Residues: CASSQEDRHSAPNYGYTF.

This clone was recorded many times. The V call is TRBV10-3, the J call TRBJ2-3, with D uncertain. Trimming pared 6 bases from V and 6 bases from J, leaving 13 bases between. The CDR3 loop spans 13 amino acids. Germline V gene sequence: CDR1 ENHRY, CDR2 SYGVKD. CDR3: CAISSPRVDTQYF. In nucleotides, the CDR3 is TGTGCCATCAGCTCCCCTCGAGTGGATACGCAGTATTTT.

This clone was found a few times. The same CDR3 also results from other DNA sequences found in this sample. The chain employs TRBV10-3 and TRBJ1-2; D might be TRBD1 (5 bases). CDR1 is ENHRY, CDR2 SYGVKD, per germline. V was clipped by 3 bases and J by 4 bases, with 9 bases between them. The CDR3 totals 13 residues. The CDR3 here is CAISEGQGYGYTF. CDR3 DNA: TGTGCCATCAGTGAAGGGCAGGGCTATGGCTACACCTTC.

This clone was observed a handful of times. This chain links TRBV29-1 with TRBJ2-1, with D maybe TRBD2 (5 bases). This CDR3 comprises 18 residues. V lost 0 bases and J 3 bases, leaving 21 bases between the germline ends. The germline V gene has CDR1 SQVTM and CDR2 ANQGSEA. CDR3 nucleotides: TGCAGCGTTGAAGAACGGGATACAGCAGGTTTTCTCTACAATGAGCAGTTCTTC. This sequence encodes CSVEERDTAGFLYNEQFF.

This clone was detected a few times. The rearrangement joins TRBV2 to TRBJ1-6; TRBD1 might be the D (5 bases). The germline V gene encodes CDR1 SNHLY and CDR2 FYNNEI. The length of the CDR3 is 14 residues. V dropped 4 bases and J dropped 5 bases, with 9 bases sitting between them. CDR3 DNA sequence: TGTGCCAGCAGTGTATCAGGGAATAATTCACCCCTCCACTTT. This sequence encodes CASSVSGNNSPLHF. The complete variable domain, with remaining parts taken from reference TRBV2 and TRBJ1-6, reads EPEVTQTPSHQVTQMGQEVILRCVPISNHLYFYWYRQILGQKVEFLVSFYNNEISEKSEIFDDQFSVERPDGSNFTLKIRSTKLEDSAMYFCASSVSGNNSPLHFGNGTRLTVT.

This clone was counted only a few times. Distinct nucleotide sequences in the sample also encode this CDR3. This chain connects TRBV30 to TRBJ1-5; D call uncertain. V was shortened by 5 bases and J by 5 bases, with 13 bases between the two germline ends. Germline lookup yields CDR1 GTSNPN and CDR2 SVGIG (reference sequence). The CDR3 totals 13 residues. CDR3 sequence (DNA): TGTGCCTGGTCCTCGGGAGGTTATCAGCCCCAGCATTTT. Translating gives CAWSSGGYQPQHF. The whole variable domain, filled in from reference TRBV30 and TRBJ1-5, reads SQTIHQWPATLVQPVGSPLSLECTVEGTSNPNLYWYRQAAGRGLQLLFYSVGIGQISSEVPQNLSASRPQDRQFILSSKKLLLSDSGFYLCAWSSGGYQPQHFGDGTRLSIL.

In DNA form, the CDR3 reads TGTGCCAGCAGCTTTGGGACAGTATTCAACTATGGCTACACCTTC. It codes for CASSFGTVFNYGYTF. The genes are TRBV11-2 and TRBJ1-2, with 7 bases aligning to TRBD1. CDR3 length equals 15 residues. V lost 3 bases, J lost 2 bases, and 6 bases stayed unmatched. Germline loops: CDR1 SGHAT, CDR2 FQNNGV.

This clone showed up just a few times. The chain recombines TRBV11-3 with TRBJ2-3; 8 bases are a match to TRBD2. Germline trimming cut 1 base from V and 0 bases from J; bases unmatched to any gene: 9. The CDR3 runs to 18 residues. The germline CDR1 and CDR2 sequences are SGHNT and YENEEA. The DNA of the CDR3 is TGTGCCAGCAGCTTAGGGCGAGAGACTAGCGCAAGCACAGATACGCAGTATTTT. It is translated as CASSLGRETSASTDTQYF.

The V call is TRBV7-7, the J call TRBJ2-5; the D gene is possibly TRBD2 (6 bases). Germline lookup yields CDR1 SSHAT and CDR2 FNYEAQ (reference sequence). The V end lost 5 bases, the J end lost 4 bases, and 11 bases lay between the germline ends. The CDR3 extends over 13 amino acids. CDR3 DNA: TGTGCCAGCAGCCATAGGAGGGGAGAGACCCAGTACTTC. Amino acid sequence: CASSHRRGETQYF.

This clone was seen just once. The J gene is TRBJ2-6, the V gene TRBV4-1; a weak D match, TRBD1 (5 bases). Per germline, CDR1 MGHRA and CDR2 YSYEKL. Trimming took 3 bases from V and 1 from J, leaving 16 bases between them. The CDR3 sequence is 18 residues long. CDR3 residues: CASSQAAGNPSGANVLTF. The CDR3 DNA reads TGCGCCAGCAGCCAGGCCGCAGGGAACCCGTCTGGGGCCAACGTCCTGACTTTC.

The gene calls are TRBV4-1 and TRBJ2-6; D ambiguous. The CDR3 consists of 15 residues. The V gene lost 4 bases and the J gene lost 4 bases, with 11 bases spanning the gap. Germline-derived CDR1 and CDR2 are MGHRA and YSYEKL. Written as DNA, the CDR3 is TGCGCCAGCAGCCTGACCCAAGTAGGGGCCAACGTCCTGACTTTC. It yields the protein CASSLTQVGANVLTF.

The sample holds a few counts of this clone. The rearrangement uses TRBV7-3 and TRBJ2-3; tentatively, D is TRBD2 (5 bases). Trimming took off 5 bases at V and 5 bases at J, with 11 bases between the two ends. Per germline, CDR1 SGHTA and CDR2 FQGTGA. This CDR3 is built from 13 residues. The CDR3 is CASSPGRGDTQYF. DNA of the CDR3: TGTGCCAGCAGCCCGGGCCGGGGAGATACGCAGTATTTT.

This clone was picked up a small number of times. CDR3 coding DNA: TGTGCCAGCAGTTATGGACACTCCTATGGCTACACCTTC. This translates into CASSYGHSYGYTF. The rearrangement links TRBV7-2 to TRBJ1-2; TRBD1 might be the D (5 bases). V lost 6 bases and J 4 bases, leaving 12 bases between the germline ends. CDR1 SGHTA and CDR2 FQGNSA come from the germline V gene. This CDR3 comprises 13 residues.

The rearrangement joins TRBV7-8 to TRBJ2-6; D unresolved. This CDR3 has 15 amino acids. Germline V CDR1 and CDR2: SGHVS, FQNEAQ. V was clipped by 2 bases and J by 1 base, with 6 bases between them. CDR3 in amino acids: CASSLKLSGANVLTF. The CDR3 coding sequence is TGTGCCAGCAGCTTAAAACTTTCTGGGGCCAACGTCCTGACTTTC.

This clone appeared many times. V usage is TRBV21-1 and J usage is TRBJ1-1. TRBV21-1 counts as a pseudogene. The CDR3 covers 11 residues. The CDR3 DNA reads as TGTGCCAGCAGCAAAGTCACTGAAGCTTTCTTT. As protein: CASSKVTEAFF.

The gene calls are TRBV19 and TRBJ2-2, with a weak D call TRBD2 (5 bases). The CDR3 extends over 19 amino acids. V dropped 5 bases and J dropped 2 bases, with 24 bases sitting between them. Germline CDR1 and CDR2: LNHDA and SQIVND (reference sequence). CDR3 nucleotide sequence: TGTGCCAGTAGTCCACCCGATTACGGGATTCCGGGAAACACCGGGGAGCTGTTTTTT. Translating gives CASSPPDYGIPGNTGELFF. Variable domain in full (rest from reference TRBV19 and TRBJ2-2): DGGITQSPKYLFRKEGQNVTLSCEQNLNHDAMYWYRQDPGQGLRLIYYSQIVNDFQKGDIAEGYSVSREKKESFPLTVTSAQKNPTAFYLCASSPPDYGIPGNTGELFFGEGSRLTVL.